This T cell receptor (beta chain) was found in a study of beta chain features in type 1 diabetes. Broader study findings: Moderate yet significant TCRB CDR3 shortening was seen in Type 1 diabetes patients in all four CD4+ subsets. More deletions and fewer insertions at VDJ junctions were found in patients with type 1 diabetes. Shorter templates might be favored by PCR, and equally so in patients and in controls.

Between the trimmed V and J ends, which lost 3 bases and 1 base, there was a span of 17 bases. CDR1 SGHAT and CDR2 FQNNGV come from the germline V gene. The length of the CDR3 is 17 residues. A word on this clone: The antigen remains unidentified.

TCRB transcripts that were expressed got sequenced, as all of the isolated RNA had been reverse transcribed. Clones were sequenced by immunoSEQ multiplex PCR, and TCRdb holds only the in-frame ones, with some missing. The sample has under 300,000 clones, approximately 11% seen once. What was sequenced was naive CD4+ T cells from blood. The sequence was collected from a man younger than 40 with type 1 diabetes. The rearrangement joins TRBV11-2 to TRBJ2-3; D is unresolved. CDR3 bases: TGTGCCAGCAGCTTGACTCCTTGGCGGAGTCGCACAGATACGCAGTATTTT. Its translation: CASSLTPWRSRTDTQYF.